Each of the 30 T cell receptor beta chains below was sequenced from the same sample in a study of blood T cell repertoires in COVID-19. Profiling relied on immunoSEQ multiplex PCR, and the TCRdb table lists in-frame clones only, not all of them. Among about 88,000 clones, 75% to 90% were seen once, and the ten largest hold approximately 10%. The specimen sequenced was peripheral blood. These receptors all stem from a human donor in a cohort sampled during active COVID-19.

The CDR3: CAWSVGAGGPDEQYF. CDR3 coding DNA: TGTGCCTGGAGTGTAGGGGCGGGAGGGCCTGACGAGCAGTACTTC. The V call is TRBV30, the J call TRBJ2-7; 9 bases fit TRBD2. The junction had 8 bases not matched to a gene; V was cut back by 0 bases and J by 5 bases. Germline loops: CDR1 GTSNPN, CDR2 SVGIG (reference sequence). This CDR3 has 15 amino acids.

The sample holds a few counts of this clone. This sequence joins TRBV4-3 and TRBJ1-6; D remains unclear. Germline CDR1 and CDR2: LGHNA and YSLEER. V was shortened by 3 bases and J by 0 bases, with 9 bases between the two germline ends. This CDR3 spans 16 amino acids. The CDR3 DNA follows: TGCGCCAGCAGCCATAGCCAGAGCTCCTATAATTCACCCCTCCACTTT. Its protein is CASSHSQSSYNSPLHF.

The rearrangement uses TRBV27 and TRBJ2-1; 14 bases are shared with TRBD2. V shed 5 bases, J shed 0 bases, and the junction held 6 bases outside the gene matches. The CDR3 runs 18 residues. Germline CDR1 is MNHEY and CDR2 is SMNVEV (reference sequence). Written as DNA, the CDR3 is TGTGCCAGCAGTCCCCGGACTAGCGGGAGGCACTCCTACAATGAGCAGTTCTTC. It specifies CASSPRTSGRHSYNEQFF.

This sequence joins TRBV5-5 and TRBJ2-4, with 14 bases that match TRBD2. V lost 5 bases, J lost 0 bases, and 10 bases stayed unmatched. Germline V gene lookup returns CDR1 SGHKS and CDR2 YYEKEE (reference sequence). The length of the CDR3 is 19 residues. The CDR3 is CASSPIGLAGGQAKNIQYF. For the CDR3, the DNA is TGTGCCAGCAGTCCTATTGGACTAGCGGGAGGACAAGCCAAAAACATTCAGTACTTC.

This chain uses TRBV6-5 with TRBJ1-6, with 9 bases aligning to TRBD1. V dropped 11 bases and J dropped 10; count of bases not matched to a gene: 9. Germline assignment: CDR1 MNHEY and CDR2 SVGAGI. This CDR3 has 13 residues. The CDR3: CASQGAGESPLHF. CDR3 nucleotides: TGTGCCTCACAGGGGGCTGGTGAATCACCCCTCCACTTT.

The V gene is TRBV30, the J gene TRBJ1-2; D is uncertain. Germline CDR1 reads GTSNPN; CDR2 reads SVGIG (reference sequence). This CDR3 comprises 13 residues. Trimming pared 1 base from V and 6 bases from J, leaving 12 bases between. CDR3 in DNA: TGTGCCTGGAGTGCGGGGAATGGTGATGGCTACACCTTC. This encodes CAWSAGNGDGYTF. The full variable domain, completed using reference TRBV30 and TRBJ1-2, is SQTIHQWPATLVQPVGSPLSLECTVEGTSNPNLYWYRQAAGRGLQLLFYSVGIGQISSEVPQNLSASRPQDRQFILSSKKLLLSDSGFYLCAWSAGNGDGYTFGSGTRLTVV.

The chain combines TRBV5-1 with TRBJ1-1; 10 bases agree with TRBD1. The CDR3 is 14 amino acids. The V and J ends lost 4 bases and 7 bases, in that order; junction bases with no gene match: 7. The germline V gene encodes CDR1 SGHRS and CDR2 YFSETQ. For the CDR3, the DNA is TGCGCCAGCAGCATGACAGGGGGCGAAAGTGAAGCTTTCTTT. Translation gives CASSMTGGESEAFF.

CDR3 amino acids: CASIQGGASNQPQHF. For the CDR3, the DNA is TGTGCCAGCATTCAGGGGGGAGCTAGCAATCAGCCCCAGCATTTT. The gene calls are TRBV28 and TRBJ1-5, with 7 bases matching TRBD1. The CDR3 runs to 15 residues. Germline assignment: CDR1 MDHEN and CDR2 SYDVKM. The trim removed 7 bases at V and 0 bases at J, leaving 6 bases unmatched.

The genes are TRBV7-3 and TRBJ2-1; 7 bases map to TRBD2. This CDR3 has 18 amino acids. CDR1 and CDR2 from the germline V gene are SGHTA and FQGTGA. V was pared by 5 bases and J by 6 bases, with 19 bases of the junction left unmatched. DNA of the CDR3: TGTGCCAGCAGCCCCGGGGACCTTGGGCTAGCGGCCCCCAATGAGCAGTTCTTC. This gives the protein CASSPGDLGLAAPNEQFF.

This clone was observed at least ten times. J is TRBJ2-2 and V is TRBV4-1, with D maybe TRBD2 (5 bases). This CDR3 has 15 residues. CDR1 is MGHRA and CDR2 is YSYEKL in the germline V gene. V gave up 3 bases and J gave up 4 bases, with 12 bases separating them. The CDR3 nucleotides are TGCGCCAGCAGCCATAGGGAGAGGTTCACCGGGGAGCTGTTTTTT. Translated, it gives CASSHRERFTGELFF.

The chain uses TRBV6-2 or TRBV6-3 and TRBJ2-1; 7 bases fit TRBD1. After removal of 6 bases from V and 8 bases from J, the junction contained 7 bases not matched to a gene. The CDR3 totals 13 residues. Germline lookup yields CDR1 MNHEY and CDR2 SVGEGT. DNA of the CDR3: TGTGCCAGCAGCAAAGGGGACAGTTATGAGCAGTTCTTC. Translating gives CASSKGDSYEQFF.

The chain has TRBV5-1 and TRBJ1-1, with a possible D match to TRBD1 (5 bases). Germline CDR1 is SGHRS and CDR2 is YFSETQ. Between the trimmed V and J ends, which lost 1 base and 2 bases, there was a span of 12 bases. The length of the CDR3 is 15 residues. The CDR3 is CASSLTGPSNTEAFF. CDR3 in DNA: TGCGCCAGCAGCTTGACAGGTCCGAGCAACACTGAAGCTTTCTTT. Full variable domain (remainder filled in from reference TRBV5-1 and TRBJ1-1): KAGVTQTPRYLIKTRGQQVTLSCSPISGHRSVSWYQQTPGQGLQFLFEYFSETQRNKGNFPGRFSGRQFSNSRSEMNVSTLELGDSALYLCASSLTGPSNTEAFFGQGTRLTVV.

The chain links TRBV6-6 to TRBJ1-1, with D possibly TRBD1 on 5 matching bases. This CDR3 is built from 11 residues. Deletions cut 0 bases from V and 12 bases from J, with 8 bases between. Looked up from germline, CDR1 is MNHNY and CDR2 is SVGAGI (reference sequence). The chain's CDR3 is CASSYSTVTFF. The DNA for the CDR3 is TGTGCCAGCAGTTACTCGACAGTAACTTTCTTT.

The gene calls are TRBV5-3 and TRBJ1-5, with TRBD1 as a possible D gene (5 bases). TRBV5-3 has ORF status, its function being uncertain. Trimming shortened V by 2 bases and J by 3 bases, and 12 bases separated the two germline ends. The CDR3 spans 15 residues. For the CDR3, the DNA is TGTGCCAGAAGCTTACTCGACAGACCCAATCAGCCCCAGCATTTT. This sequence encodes CARSLLDRPNQPQHF.

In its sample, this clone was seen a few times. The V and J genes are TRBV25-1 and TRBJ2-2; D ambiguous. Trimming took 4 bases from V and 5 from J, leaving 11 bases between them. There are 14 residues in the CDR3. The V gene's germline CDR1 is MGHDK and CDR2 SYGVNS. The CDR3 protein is CASSGQDGTGELFF. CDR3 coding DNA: TGTGCCAGCAGTGGACAAGATGGGACCGGGGAGCTGTTTTTT.

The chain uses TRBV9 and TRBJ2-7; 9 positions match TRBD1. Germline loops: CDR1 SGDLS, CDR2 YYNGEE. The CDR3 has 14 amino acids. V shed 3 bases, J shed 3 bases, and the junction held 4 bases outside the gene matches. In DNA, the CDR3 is TGTGCCAGCAGCGAATCGACAGGGGGCTACGAGCAGTACTTC. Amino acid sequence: CASSESTGGYEQYF.

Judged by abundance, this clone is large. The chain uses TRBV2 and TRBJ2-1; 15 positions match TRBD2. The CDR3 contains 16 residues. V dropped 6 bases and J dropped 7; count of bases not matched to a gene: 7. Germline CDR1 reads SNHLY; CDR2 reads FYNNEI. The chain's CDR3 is CASRSGLAGGRNEQFF. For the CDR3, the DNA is TGTGCCAGCAGATCGGGACTAGCGGGGGGAAGGAATGAGCAGTTCTTC. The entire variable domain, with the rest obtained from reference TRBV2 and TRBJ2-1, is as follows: EPEVTQTPSHQVTQMGQEVILRCVPISNHLYFYWYRQILGQKVEFLVSFYNNEISEKSEIFDDQFSVERPDGSNFTLKIRSTKLEDSAMYFCASRSGLAGGRNEQFFGPGTRLTVL.

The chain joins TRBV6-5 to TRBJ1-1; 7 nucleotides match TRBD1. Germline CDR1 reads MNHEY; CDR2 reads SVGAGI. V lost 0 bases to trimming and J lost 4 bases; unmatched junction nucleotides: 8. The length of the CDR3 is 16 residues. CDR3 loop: CASSYSTRGRVTEAFF. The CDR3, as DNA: TGTGCCAGCAGTTACTCGACGAGGGGGCGGGTCACTGAAGCTTTCTTT.

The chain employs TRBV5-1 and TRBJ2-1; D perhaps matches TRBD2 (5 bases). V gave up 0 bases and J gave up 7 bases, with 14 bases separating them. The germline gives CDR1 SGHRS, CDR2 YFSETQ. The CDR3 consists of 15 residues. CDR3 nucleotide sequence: TGCGCCAGCAGCTTGGGCGGGCGTTACTTGAATGAGCAGTTCTTC. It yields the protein CASSLGGRYLNEQFF.

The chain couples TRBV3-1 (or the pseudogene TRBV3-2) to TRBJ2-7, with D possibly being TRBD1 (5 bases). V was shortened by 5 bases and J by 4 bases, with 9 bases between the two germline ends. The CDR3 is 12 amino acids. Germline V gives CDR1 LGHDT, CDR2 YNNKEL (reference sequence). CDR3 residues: CASSSRTYEQYF. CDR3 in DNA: TGTGCCAGCAGCTCCCGGACATACGAGCAGTACTTC.

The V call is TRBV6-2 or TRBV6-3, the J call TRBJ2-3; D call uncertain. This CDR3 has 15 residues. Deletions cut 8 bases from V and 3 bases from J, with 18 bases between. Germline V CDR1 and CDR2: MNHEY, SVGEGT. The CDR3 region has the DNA TGTGCCAGCGGCCCGGGCGTCCTTGGGACAGATACGCAGTATTTT. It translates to CASGPGVLGTDTQYF.

The CDR3 protein is CASSQEAGVVNEQFF. The DNA of the CDR3 is TGTGCCAGCAGCCAAGAAGCAGGGGTGGTGAATGAGCAGTTCTTC. The chain has TRBV3-1 (or the pseudogene TRBV3-2) and TRBJ2-1, with a weak D call TRBD1 (6 bases). Germline-derived CDR1 and CDR2 are LGHDT and YNNKEL (reference sequence). The CDR3 runs to 15 residues. Trimming took off 0 bases at V and 7 bases at J, with 13 bases between the two ends.

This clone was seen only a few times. The CDR3 is CASSQAGVRNQPQHF. The CDR3 DNA is TGTGCCAGCAGCCAAGCCGGGGTCCGAAATCAGCCCCAGCATTTT. The chain couples TRBV4-2 to TRBJ1-5; the D is unclear. Deletions cut 1 base from V and 4 bases from J, with 11 bases between. The germline gives CDR1 LGHNA, CDR2 YNFKEQ. The length of the CDR3 is 15 residues.

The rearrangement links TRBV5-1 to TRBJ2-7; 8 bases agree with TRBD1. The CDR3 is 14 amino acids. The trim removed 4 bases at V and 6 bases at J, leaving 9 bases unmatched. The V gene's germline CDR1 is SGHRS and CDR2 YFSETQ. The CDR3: CASSLDRVVREQYF. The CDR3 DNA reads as TGCGCCAGCAGCCTGGACAGGGTGGTGCGCGAGCAGTACTTC.

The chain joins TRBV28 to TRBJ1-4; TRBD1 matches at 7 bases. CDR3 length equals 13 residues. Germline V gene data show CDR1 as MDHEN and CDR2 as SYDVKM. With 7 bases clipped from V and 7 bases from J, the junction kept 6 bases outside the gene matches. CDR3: CASTRTGGEKLFF. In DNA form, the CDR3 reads TGTGCCAGCACCCGGACAGGTGGTGAAAAACTGTTTTTT.

CDR3 in amino acids: CASSQRTGPHGGYTF. In nucleotides, the CDR3 is TGTGCCAGCAGCCAAAGGACAGGGCCCCATGGTGGCTACACCTTC. The V call is TRBV3-1 (or the pseudogene TRBV3-2), the J call TRBJ1-2; 8 bases are shared with TRBD1. V was pared by 2 bases and J by 7 bases, with 9 bases of the junction left unmatched. The CDR3 has 15 amino acids. Germline V gives CDR1 LGHDT, CDR2 YNNKEL (reference sequence).

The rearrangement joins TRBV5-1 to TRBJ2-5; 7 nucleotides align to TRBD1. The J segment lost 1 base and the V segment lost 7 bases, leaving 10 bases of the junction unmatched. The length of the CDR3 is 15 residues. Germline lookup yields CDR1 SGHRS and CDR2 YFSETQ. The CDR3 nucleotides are TGCGCCAGCTCACGGACCGGGACAGCCCAAGAGACCCAGTACTTC. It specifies CASSRTGTAQETQYF.

CDR3: CASSKAAGVSTWPQHF. CDR3 nucleotide sequence: TGTGCCAGCAGCAAAGCGGCAGGGGTTAGTACATGGCCCCAGCATTTT. The J gene is TRBJ1-5, the V gene TRBV21-1; TRBD1 reflects the table's D call only, with no check against the DNA. TRBV21-1 corresponds to a pseudogene. The length of the CDR3 is 16 residues.

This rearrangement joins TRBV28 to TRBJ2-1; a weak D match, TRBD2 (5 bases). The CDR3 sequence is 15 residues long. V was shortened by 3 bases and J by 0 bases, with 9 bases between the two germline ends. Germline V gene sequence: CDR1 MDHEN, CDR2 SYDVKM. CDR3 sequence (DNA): TGTGCCAGCAGTTTTTCGGGGAGCTCCTACAATGAGCAGTTCTTC. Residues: CASSFSGSSYNEQFF. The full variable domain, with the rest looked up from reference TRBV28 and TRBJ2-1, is DVKVTQSSRYLVKRTGEKVFLECVQDMDHENMFWYRQDPGLGLRLIYFSYDVKMKEKGDIPEGYSVSREKKERFSLILESASTNQTSMYLCASSFSGSSYNEQFFGPGTRLTVL.

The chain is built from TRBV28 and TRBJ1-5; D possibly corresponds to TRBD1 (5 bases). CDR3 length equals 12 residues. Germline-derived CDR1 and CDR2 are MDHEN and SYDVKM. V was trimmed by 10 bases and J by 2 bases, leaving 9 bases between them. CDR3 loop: CATQGRNQPQHF. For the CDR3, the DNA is TGTGCCACCCAGGGTCGCAATCAGCCCCAGCATTTT.